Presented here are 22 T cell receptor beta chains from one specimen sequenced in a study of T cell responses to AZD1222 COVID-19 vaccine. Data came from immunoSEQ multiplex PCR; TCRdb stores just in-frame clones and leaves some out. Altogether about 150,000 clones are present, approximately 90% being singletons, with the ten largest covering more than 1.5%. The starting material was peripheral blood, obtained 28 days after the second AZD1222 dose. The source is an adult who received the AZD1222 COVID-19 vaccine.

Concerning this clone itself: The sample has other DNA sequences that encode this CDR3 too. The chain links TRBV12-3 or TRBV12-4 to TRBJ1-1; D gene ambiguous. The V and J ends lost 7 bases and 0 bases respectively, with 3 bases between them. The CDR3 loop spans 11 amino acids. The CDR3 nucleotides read TGTGCCAGCACGGTGAACACTGAAGCTTTCTTT. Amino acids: CASTVNTEAFF.

CDR3 sequence: CASSFAQGLGSYEQYF. CDR3 coding DNA: TGTGCCAGCAGCTTTGCCCAGGGGCTTGGCTCCTACGAGCAGTACTTC. This rearrangement joins TRBV7-2 to TRBJ2-7, with a weak D call TRBD1 (6 bases). CDR3 length: 16 residues. Germline-derived CDR1 and CDR2 are SGHTA and FQGNSA. Trimming stripped 3 bases from V and 0 bases from J, with 15 bases between.

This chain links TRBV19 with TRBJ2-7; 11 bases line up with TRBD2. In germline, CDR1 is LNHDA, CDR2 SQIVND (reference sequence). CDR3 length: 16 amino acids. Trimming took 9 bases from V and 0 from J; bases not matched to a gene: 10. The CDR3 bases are TGTGCCAGGCCGACTAGCGGGAATCCTAGCTCCTACGAGCAGTACTTC. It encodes CARPTSGNPSSYEQYF.

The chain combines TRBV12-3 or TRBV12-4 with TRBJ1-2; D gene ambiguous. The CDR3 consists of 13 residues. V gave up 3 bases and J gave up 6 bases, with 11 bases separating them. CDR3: CASSFRGSDGYTF. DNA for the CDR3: TGTGCCAGCAGTTTCCGAGGCTCTGATGGCTACACCTTC.

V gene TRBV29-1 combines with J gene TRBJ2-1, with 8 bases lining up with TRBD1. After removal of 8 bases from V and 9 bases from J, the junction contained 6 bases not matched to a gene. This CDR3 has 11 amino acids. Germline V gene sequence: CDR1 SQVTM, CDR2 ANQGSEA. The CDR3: CSTKDRAEQFF. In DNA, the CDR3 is TGCAGCACAAAGGACAGGGCTGAGCAGTTCTTC.

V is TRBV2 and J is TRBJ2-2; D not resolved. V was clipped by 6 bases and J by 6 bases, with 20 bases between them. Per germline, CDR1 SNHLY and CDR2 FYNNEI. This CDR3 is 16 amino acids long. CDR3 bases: TGTGCCAGCAGCCAACGCGGCCATCGGGCGCCCGGGGAGCTGTTTTTT. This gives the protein CASSQRGHRAPGELFF.

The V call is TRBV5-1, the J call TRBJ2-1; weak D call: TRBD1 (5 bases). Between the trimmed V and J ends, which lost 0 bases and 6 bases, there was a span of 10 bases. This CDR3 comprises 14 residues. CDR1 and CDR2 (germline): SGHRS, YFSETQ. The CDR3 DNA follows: TGCGCCAGCAGCTTGGGACAGCCGGGCAATGAGCAGTTCTTC. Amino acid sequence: CASSLGQPGNEQFF.

The CDR3 nucleotides are TGCAGCGCCGTGACTAGCGGGAGTATGTATGAGCAGTTCTTC. Translating it yields CSAVTSGSMYEQFF. The genes are TRBV29-1 and TRBJ2-1; TRBD2 aligns across 12 bases. The CDR3 runs 14 residues. Trimming removed 7 bases from V and 8 bases from J; junction bases left unmatched: 9. Germline V CDR1 and CDR2: SQVTM, ANQGSEA.

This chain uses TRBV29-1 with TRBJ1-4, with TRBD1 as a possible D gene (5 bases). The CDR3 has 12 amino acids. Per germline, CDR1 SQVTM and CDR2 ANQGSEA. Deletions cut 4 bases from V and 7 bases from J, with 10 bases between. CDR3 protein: CSVGRAGEKLFF. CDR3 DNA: TGCAGCGTTGGCAGGGCTGGTGAAAAACTGTTTTTT.

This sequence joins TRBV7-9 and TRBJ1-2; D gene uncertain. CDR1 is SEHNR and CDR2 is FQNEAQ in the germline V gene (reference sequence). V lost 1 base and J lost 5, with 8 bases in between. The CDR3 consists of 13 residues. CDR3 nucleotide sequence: TGTGCCAGCAGCTTAGGATGGCAGTATGGCTACACCTTC. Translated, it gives CASSLGWQYGYTF.

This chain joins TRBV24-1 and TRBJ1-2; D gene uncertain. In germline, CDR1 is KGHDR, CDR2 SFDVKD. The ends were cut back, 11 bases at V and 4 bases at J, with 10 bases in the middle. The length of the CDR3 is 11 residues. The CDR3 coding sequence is TGTGCCATCTCAGAGGGCTATGGCTACACCTTC. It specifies CAISEGYGYTF.

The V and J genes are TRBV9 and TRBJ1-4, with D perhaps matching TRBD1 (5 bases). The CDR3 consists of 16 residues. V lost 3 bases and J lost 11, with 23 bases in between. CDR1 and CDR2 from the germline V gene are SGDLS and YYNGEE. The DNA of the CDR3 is TGTGCCAGCAGCGCCGACCCGGGACTTCATATGGGGAAACTGTTTTTT. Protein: CASSADPGLHMGKLFF.

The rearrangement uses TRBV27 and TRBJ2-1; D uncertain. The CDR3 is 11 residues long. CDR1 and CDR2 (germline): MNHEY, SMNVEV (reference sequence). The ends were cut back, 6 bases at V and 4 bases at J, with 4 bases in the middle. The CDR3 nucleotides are TGTGCCAGCAGCACTTACAATGAGCAGTTCTTC. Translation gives CASSTYNEQFF.

CDR3 nucleotides: TGTGCCAGCAGTTCAAGGTCGGCGGCGTTCTTT. Encoded protein: CASSSRSAAFF. The chain recombines TRBV27 with TRBJ1-1; D not resolved. V was trimmed by 4 bases and J by 14 bases, leaving 14 bases between them. Germline CDR1 MNHEY, CDR2 SMNVEV (reference sequence). The CDR3 runs to 11 residues.

The CDR3 DNA reads as TGTGCCAGCAGCTTACCCCGGACAGGGACCCCTTTGAACACTGAAGCTTTCTTT. Translated: CASSLPRTGTPLNTEAFF. The chain has TRBV7-7 and TRBJ1-1; 8 bases match TRBD1. CDR1 SSHAT and CDR2 FNYEAQ come from the germline V gene (reference sequence). Germline trimming cut 2 bases from V and 0 bases from J; bases unmatched to any gene: 11. The length of the CDR3 is 18 residues.

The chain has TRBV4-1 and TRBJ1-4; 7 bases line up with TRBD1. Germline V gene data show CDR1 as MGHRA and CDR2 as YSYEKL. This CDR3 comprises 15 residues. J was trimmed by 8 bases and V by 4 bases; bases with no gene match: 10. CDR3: CASSRYFPTGEKLFF. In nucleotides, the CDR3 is TGCGCCAGCAGCCGCTACTTCCCGACAGGGGAAAAACTGTTTTTT.

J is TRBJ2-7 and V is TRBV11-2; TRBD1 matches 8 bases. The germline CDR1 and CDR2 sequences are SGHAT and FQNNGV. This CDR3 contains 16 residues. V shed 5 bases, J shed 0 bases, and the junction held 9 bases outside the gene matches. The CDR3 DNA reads TGTGCCAGCAGCCGTGGGGACAGGTACGGCTCCTACGAGCAGTACTTC. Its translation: CASSRGDRYGSYEQYF.

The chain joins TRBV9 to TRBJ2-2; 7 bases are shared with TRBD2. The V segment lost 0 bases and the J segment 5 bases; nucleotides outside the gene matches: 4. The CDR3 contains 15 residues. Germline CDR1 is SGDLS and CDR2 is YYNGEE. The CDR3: CASSVGAGVTGELFF. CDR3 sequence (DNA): TGTGCCAGCAGCGTAGGGGCGGGAGTGACCGGGGAGCTGTTTTTT.

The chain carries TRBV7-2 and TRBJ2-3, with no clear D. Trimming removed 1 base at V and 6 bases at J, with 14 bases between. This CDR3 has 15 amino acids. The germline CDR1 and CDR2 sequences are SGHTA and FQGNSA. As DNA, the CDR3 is TGTGCCAGCAGCTTAGACCTCAGACCGGGTGATACGCAGTATTTT. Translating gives CASSLDLRPGDTQYF.

Here the CDR3 DNA reads TGTGCCAGCAGCTTCCCCGGGGGGGCGGGTGAGCAGTACTTC. The encoded protein is CASSFPGGAGEQYF. The chain employs TRBV5-4 and TRBJ2-7; 8 nucleotides line up with TRBD2. The CDR3 extends over 14 amino acids. CDR1 and CDR2 from the germline V gene are SGHNT and YYREEE (reference sequence). V lost 2 bases to trimming and J lost 7 bases; unmatched junction nucleotides: 8.

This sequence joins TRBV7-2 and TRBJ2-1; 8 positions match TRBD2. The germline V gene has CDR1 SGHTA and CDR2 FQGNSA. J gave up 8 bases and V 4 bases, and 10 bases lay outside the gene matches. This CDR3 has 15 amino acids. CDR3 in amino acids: CASSSAGVFIDEQFF. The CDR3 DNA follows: TGTGCCAGCAGCTCAGCGGGAGTATTTATAGATGAGCAGTTCTTC.

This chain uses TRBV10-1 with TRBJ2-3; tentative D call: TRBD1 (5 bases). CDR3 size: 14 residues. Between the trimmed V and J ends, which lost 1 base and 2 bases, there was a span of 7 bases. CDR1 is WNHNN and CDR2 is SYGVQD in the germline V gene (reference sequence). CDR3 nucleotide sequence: TGCGCCAGCAGTGAGTACAGGCCCACAGATACGCAGTATTTT. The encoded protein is CASSEYRPTDTQYF.